The 11 T cell receptor beta chains below were found in one sample sequenced in a study of blood T cell repertoires in COVID-19. Profiled with immunoSEQ multiplex PCR; TCRdb holds only in-frame clones, not every one. This table holds around 310,000 clones, 75% to 95% found once. Material: peripheral blood. Every receptor here comes from a woman between 25 and 40 years old with COVID-19, enrolled during active disease.

V and J are TRBV2 and TRBJ1-2; 9 bases are shared with TRBD1. Germline V lookup: CDR1 SNHLY, CDR2 FYNNEI. There are 15 residues in the CDR3. Losses at the gene ends were 5 bases for V and 4 bases for J; bases not matched to a gene: 8. This CDR3 is CASSSGTGRIYGYTF. CDR3 nucleotides: TGTGCCAGCAGTTCCGGGACAGGGAGGATCTATGGCTACACCTTC.

A remark on this clone: One junction end does not reproduce the germline sequence, and a read error may be involved. V gene TRBV2 combines with J gene TRBJ1-1; no clear D. Per the germline V gene, CDR1 is SNHLY and CDR2 is FYNNEI. The CDR3 has 16 amino acids. CDR3 in DNA: TGTGCCAGCATTGAAACCCCCGGGGATGGGAACACTGAAGCTTTCTTT. Amino acids: CASIETPGDGNTEAFF.

This clone has just a few counts. The J gene is TRBJ2-2, the V gene TRBV9; 8 bases line up with TRBD1. V lost 0 bases to trimming and J lost 6 bases; unmatched junction nucleotides: 10. In germline, CDR1 is SGDLS, CDR2 YYNGEE. The CDR3 sequence is 17 residues long. The CDR3, as DNA: TGTGCCAGCAGCGTAGGTGTTAGGACAGGGTTCGCCGGGGAGCTGTTTTTT. Residues: CASSVGVRTGFAGELFF.

The chain employs TRBV5-5 and TRBJ1-1; 9 bases align to TRBD1. CDR3 length equals 14 residues. CDR1 and CDR2 from the germline V gene are SGHKS and YYEKEE (reference sequence). V was clipped by 3 bases and J by 2 bases; unmatched bases: 2. The CDR3 region is CASSSQGANTEAFF. The CDR3 DNA reads as TGTGCCAGCAGCTCACAGGGGGCAAACACTGAAGCTTTCTTT.

The chain employs TRBV14 and TRBJ2-3, with D maybe TRBD1 (6 bases). The germline V gene encodes CDR1 SGHDN and CDR2 FVKESK. Trimming removed 5 bases from V and 3 bases from J, with 12 bases in between. CDR3 length: 14 amino acids. The CDR3, as DNA: TGTGCCAGCAGCGCACAGGGTGTAACAGATACGCAGTATTTT. Amino acid sequence: CASSAQGVTDTQYF.

This chain uses TRBV9 with TRBJ2-1, with D possibly TRBD2 on 6 matching bases. V was clipped by 4 bases and J by 8 bases, with 22 bases between them. Per the germline V gene, CDR1 is SGDLS and CDR2 is YYNGEE. CDR3 length: 16 residues. DNA of the CDR3: TGTGCCAGCAGCCTTAAGGGACTCGCCAATTTGGATGAGCAGTTCTTC. Its translation is CASSLKGLANLDEQFF.

J is TRBJ1-4 and V is TRBV29-1, with D possibly TRBD1 on 5 matching bases. The CDR3 is 15 residues long. The V end lost 0 bases, the J end lost 7 bases, and 15 bases lay between the germline ends. Germline CDR1 reads SQVTM; CDR2 reads ANQGSEA. The CDR3: CSVEDEDSPFEKLFF. The CDR3 region has the DNA TGCAGCGTTGAAGATGAAGACAGCCCCTTTGAAAAACTGTTTTTT.

The rearrangement links TRBV5-4 to TRBJ2-5, with D unclear. CDR1 and CDR2 from the germline V gene are SGHNT and YYREEE (reference sequence). Trimming removed 2 bases at V and 2 bases at J, with 10 bases between. This CDR3 contains 14 residues. CDR3 DNA: TGTGCCAGCAGCTTTTACGAGGAACAAGAGACCCAGTACTTC. It yields the protein CASSFYEEQETQYF.

This clone has more than one count but fewer than ten. This rearrangement joins TRBV19 to TRBJ1-2; a possible D gene is TRBD1 (6 bases). The CDR3 has 13 amino acids. The germline V gene has CDR1 LNHDA and CDR2 SQIVND (reference sequence). V was cut by 5 bases and J by 4 bases, with 11 bases left in between. CDR3 DNA sequence: TGTGCCAGTAGTGGGGGACAAGGCTATGGCTACACCTTC. Translating it yields CASSGGQGYGYTF.

This clone has only one observation. The gene calls are TRBV6-2 or TRBV6-3 and TRBJ2-2; 7 nucleotides line up with TRBD2. With V trimmed by 2 bases and J by 2 bases, 2 bases remained unmatched. The CDR3 is made up of 15 amino acids. Germline assignment: CDR1 MNHEY and CDR2 SVGEGT. CDR3 coding DNA: TGTGCCAGCAGTTACGGGACTACCAACACCGGGGAGCTGTTTTTT. This encodes CASSYGTTNTGELFF.

The CDR3 sequence: CASSPHVLGGTEAFF. The DNA of the CDR3 is TGTGCCAGCAGCCCTCATGTTCTGGGAGGCACTGAAGCTTTCTTT. The rearrangement links TRBV9 to TRBJ1-1; D is uncertain. The germline V gene has CDR1 SGDLS and CDR2 YYNGEE. This CDR3 has 15 residues. Trimming took off 4 bases at V and 4 bases at J, with 17 bases between the two ends.